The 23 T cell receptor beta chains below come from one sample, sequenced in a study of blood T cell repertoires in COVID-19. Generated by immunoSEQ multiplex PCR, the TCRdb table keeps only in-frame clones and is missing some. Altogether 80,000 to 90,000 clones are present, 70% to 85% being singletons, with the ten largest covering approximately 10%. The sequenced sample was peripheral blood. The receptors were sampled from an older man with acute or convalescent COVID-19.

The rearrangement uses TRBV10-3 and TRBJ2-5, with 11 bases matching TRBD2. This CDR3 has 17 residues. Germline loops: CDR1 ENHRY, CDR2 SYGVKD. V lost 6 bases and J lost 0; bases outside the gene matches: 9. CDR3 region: CAISPLAGGLYQETQYF. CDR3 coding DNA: TGTGCCATCAGCCCCCTAGCGGGGGGCTTGTACCAAGAGACCCAGTACTTC.

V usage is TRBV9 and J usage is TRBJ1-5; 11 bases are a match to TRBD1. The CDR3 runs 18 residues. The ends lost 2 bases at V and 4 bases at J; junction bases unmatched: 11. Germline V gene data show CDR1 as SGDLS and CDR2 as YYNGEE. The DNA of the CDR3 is TGTGCCAGCAGCGTGTCAAGACCCGGGACAGGGGGAAATCAGCCCCAGCATTTT. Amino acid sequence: CASSVSRPGTGGNQPQHF.

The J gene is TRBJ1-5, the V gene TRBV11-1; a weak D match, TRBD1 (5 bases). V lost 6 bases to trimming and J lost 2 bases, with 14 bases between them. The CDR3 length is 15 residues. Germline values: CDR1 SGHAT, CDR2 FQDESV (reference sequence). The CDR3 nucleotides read TGTGCCAGCAGTCCCGGGACGGGAGGCAATCAGCCCCAGCATTTT. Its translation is CASSPGTGGNQPQHF.

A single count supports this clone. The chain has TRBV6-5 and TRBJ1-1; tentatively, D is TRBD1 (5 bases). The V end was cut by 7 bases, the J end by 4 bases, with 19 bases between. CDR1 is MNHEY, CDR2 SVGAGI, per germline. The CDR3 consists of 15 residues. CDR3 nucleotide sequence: TGTGCCAGCACCACACCGGGGGGAGGTGGCACTGAAGCTTTCTTT. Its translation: CASTTPGGGGTEAFF.

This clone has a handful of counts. The CDR3, as DNA: TGCGCCAGCAGCCTCCGGACAGGGCCGTACGAGCAGTACGTC. It codes for CASSLRTGPYEQYV. The chain couples TRBV4-1 to TRBJ2-7; 8 bases fit TRBD1. The CDR3 spans 14 residues. V lost 4 bases to trimming and J lost 4 bases; unmatched junction nucleotides: 6. CDR1 is MGHRA, CDR2 YSYEKL, per germline.

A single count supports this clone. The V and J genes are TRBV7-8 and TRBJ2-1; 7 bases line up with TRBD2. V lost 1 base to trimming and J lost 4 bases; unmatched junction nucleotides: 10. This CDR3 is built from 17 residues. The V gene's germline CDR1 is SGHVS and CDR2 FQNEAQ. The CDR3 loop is CASSLGAYRGEYNEQFF. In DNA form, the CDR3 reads TGTGCCAGCAGCTTAGGGGCATACCGGGGGGAATACAATGAGCAGTTCTTC.

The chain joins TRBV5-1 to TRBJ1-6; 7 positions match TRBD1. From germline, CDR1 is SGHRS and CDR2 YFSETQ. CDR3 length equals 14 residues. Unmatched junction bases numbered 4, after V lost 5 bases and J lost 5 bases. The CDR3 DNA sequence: TGCGCCAGCAGTAACACAGGGGATAATTCACCCCTCCACTTT. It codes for CASSNTGDNSPLHF.

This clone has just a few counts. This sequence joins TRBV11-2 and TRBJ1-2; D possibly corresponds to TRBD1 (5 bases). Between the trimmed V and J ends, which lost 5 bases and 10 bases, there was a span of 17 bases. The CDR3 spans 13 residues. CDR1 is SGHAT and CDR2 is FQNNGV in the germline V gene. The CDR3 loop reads CASSGARNFVYTF. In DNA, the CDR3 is TGTGCCAGCAGCGGGGCCCGCAACTTCGTCTACACCTTC. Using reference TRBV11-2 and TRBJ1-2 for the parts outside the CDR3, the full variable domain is EAGVAQSPRYKIIEKRQSVAFWCNPISGHATLYWYQQILGQGPKLLIQFQNNGVVDDSQLPKDRFSAERLKGVDSTLKIQPAKLEDSAVYLCASSGARNFVYTFGSGTRLTVV.

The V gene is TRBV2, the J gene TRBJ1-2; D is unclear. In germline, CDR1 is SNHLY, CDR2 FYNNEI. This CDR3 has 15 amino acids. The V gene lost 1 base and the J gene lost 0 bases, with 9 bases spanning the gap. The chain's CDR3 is CASSEETGANYGYTF. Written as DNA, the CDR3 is TGTGCCAGCAGTGAAGAGACGGGAGCTAACTATGGCTACACCTTC. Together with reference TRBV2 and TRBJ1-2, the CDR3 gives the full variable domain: EPEVTQTPSHQVTQMGQEVILRCVPISNHLYFYWYRQILGQKVEFLVSFYNNEISEKSEIFDDQFSVERPDGSNFTLKIRSTKLEDSAMYFCASSEETGANYGYTFGSGTRLTVV.

CDR3 in amino acids: CAISDGQGKGNQPQHF. The DNA of the CDR3 is TGTGCCATCAGTGATGGACAGGGAAAAGGCAATCAGCCCCAGCATTTT. The rearrangement links TRBV10-3 to TRBJ1-5, with 8 positions matching TRBD1. CDR1 is ENHRY, CDR2 SYGVKD, per germline. The ends lost 3 bases at V and 2 bases at J; junction bases unmatched: 6. This CDR3 has 16 residues.

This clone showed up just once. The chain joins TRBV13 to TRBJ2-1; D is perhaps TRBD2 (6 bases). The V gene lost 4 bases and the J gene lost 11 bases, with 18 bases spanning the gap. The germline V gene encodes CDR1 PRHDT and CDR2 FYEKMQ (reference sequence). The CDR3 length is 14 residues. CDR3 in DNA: TGTGCCAGCAGCTCGCGGTGGGGGGAGATCCAGCAGTTCTTC. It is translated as CASSSRWGEIQQFF.

The CDR3, as DNA: TGTGCCAGCTCATCCGGGACAGGGGGCACTGAAGCTTTCTTT. Amino acids: CASSSGTGGTEAFF. The rearrangement links TRBV18 to TRBJ1-1, with 11 bases aligning to TRBD1. Germline loops: CDR1 KGHSH, CDR2 LQKENI. This CDR3 has 14 amino acids. V shed 5 bases, J shed 4 bases, and the junction held 3 bases outside the gene matches.

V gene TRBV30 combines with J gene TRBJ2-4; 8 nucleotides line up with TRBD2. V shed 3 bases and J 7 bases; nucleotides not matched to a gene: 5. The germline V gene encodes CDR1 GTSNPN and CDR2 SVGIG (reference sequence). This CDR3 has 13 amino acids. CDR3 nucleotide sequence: TGTGCCTGGAGAGTAGCGGGAAGTAACATTCAGTACTTC. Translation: CAWRVAGSNIQYF.

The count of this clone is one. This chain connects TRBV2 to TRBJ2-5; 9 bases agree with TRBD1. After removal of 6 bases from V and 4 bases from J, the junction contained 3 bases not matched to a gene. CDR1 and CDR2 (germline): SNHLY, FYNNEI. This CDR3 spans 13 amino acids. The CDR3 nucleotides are TGTGCCAGCAGGGACAGGGGAGGAGAGACCCAGTACTTC. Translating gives CASRDRGGETQYF.

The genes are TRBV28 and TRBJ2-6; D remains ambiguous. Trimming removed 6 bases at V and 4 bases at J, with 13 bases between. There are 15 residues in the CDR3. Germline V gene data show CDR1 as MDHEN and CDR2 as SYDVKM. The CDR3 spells CASSRPNSGANVLTF. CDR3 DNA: TGTGCCAGCAGCCGCCCTAACTCGGGGGCCAACGTCCTGACTTTC.

CDR3 nucleotide sequence: TGTGCCAGCAGCTTGCTTGGAGCGTCCACAGATACGCAGTATTTT. Protein sequence: CASSLLGASTDTQYF. The chain joins TRBV5-6 to TRBJ2-3, with no clear D. V lost 1 base, J lost 2 bases, and 11 bases lay in between. The CDR3 runs to 15 residues. The V gene's germline CDR1 is SGHDT and CDR2 YYEEEE.

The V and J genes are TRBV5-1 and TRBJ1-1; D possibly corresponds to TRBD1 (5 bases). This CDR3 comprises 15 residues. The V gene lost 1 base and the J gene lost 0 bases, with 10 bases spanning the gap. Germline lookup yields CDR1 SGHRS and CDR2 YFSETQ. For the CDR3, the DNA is TGCGCCAGCAGCTTGAGACAGAGCATGAACACTGAAGCTTTCTTT. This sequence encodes CASSLRQSMNTEAFF.

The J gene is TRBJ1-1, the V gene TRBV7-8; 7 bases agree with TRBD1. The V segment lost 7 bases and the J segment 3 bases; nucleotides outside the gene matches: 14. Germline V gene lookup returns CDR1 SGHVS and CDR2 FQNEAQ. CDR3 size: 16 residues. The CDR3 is CASTARTGDLDTEAFF. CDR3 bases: TGTGCCAGCACCGCTCGGACAGGCGACCTAGACACTGAAGCTTTCTTT.

Here the CDR3 DNA reads TGTGCCAGCAGTCTGGGACAGCCTTATGGCTACACCTTC. As protein: CASSLGQPYGYTF. This chain joins TRBV6-5 and TRBJ1-2; 7 nucleotides agree with TRBD1. Trimming removed 5 bases from V and 5 bases from J; junction bases left unmatched: 5. This CDR3 has 13 residues. CDR1 and CDR2 from the germline V gene are MNHEY and SVGAGI.

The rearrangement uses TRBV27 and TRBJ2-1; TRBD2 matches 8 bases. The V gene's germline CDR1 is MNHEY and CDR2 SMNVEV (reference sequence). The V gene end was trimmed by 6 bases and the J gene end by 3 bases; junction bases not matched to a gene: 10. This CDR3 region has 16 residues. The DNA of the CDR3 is TGTGCCAGCAGGGACGGGGGGGGCTCGTTCTACAATGAGCAGTTCTTC. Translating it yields CASRDGGGSFYNEQFF.

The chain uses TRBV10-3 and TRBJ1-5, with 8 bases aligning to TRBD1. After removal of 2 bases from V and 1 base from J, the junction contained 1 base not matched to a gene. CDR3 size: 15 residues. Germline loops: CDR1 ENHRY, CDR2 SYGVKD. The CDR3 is CAISERTGSNQPQHF. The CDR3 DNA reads TGTGCCATCAGTGAGAGGACAGGGAGCAATCAGCCCCAGCATTTT.

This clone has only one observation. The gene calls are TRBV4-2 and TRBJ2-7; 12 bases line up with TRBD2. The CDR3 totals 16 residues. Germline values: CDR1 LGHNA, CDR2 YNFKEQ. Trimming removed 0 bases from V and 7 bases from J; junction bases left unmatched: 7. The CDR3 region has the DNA TGTGCCAGCAGCCAAGATTGGACTAGCGGGGCGAATGAGCAGTACTTC. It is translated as CASSQDWTSGANEQYF.

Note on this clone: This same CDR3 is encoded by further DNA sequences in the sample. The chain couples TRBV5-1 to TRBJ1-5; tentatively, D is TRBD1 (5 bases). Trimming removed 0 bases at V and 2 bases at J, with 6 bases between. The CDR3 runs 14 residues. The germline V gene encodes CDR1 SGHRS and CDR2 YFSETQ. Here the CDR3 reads CASSLGGGNQPQHF. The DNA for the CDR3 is TGCGCCAGCAGCTTGGGGGGCGGCAATCAGCCCCAGCATTTT.